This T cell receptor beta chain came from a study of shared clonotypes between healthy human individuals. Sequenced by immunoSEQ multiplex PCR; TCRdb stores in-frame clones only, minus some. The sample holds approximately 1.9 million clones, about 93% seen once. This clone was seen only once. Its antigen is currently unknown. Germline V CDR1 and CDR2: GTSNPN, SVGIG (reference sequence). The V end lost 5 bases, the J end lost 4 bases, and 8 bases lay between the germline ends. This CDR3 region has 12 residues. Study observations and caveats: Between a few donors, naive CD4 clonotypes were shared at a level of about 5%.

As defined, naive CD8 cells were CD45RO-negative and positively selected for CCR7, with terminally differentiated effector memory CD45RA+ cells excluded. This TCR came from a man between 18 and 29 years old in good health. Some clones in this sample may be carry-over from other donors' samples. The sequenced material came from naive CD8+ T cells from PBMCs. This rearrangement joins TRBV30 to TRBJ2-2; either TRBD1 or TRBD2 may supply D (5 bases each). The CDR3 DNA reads TGTGCCTGGGGGACGGGCACCGGGGAGCTGTTTTTT. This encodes CAWGTGTGELFF.